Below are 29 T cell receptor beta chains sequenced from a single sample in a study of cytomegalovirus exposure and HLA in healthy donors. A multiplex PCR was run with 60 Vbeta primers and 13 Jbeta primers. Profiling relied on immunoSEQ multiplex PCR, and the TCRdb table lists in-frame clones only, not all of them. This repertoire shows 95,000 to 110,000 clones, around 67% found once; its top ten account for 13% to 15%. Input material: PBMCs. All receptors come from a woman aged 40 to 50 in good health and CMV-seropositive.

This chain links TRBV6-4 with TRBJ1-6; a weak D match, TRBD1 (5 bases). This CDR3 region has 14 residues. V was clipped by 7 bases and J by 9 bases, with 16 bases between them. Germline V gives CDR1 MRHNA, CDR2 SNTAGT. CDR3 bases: TGTGCCAGCAAAGATCAGGGAATAGGTTCACCCCTCCACTTT. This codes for CASKDQGIGSPLHF.

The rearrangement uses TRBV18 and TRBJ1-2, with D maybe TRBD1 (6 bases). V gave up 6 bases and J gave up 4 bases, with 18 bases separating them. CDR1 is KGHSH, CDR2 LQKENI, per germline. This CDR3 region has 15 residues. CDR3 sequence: CASSLTDSETYGYTF. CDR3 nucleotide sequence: TGTGCCAGCTCTCTGACGGACAGTGAAACCTATGGCTACACCTTC.

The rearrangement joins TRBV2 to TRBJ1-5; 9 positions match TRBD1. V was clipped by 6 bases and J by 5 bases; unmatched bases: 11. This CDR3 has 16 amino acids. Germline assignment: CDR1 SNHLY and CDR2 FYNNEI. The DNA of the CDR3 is TGTGCCAGCAGGGCCCCACACGACAGGGGGGATCAGCCCCAGCATTTT. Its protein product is CASRAPHDRGDQPQHF.

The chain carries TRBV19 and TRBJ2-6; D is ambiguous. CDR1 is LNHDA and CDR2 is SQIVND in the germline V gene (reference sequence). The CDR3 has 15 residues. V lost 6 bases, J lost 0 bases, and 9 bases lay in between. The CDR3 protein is CASSPSPSGANVLTF. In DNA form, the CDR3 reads TGTGCCAGTAGCCCTTCCCCCTCTGGGGCCAACGTCCTGACTTTC.

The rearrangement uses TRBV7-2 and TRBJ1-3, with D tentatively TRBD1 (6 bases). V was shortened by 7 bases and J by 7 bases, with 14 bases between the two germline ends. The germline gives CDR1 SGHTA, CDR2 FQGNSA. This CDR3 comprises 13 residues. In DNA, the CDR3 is TGTGCCAGCATAACCGGGACAAGGAACACCATATATTTT. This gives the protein CASITGTRNTIYF.

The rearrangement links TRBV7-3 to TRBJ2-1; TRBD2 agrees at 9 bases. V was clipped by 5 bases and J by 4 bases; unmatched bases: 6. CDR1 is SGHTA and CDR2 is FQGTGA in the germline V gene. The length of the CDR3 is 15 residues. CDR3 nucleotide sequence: TGTGCCAGCAGCCCGGGACTAGCCTCATACAATGAGCAGTTCTTC. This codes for CASSPGLASYNEQFF. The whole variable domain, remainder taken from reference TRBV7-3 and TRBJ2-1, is GAGVSQTPSNKVTEKGKYVELRCDPISGHTALYWYRQSLGQGPEFLIYFQGTGAADDSGLPNDRFFAVRPEGSVSTLKIQRTERGDSAVYLCASSPGLASYNEQFFGPGTRLTVL.

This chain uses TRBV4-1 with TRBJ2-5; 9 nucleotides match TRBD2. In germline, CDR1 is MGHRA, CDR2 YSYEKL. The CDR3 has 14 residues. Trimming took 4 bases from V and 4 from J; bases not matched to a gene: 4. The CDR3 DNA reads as TGCGCCAGCAGCCTGCTAGCGGGGATAGAGACCCAGTACTTC. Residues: CASSLLAGIETQYF.

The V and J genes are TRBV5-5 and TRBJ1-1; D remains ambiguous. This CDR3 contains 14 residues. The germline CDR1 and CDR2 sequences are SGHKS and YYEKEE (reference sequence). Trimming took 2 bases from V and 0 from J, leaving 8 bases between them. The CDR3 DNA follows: TGTGCCAGCAGCTTTGGACTCATGAACACTGAAGCTTTCTTT. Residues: CASSFGLMNTEAFF.

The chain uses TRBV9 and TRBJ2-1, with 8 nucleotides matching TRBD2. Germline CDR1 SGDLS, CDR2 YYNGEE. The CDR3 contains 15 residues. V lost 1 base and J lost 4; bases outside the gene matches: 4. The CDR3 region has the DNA TGTGCCAGCAGCGTAACGGGGGGGGATTACAATGAGCAGTTCTTC. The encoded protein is CASSVTGGDYNEQFF.

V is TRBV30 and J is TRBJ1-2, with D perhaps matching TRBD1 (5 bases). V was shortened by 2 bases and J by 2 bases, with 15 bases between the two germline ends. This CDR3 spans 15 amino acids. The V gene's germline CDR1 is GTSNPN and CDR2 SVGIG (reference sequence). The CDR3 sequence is CAWSPIGTGNYGYTF. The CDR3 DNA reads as TGTGCCTGGAGTCCTATAGGGACTGGGAACTATGGCTACACCTTC.

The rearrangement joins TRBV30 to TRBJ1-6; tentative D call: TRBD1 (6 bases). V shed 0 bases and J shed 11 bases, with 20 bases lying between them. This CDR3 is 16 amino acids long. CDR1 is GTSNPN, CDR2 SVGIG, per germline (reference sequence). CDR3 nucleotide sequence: TGTGCCTGGAGTGTACCCGTAGGGCAGGGGAGTGCACCCCTCCACTTT. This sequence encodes CAWSVPVGQGSAPLHF.

The CDR3 here is CASSQSAGKDTEAFF. For the CDR3, the DNA is TGCGCCAGCAGTCAATCAGCAGGGAAGGACACTGAAGCTTTCTTT. This chain connects TRBV23-1 to TRBJ1-1, with D perhaps matching TRBD1 (5 bases). TRBV23-1 is given ORF status, its function remaining uncertain. The CDR3 extends over 15 amino acids. The germline V and J ends were trimmed by 0 bases and 3 bases, with 11 bases remaining between them.

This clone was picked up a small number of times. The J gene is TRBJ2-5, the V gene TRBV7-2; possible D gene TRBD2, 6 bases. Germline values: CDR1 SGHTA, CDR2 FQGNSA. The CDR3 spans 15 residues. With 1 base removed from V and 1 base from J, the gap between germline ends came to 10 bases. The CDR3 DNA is TGTGCCAGCAGCTTAGTTTCGACTAGCCAAGAGACCCAGTACTTC. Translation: CASSLVSTSQETQYF.

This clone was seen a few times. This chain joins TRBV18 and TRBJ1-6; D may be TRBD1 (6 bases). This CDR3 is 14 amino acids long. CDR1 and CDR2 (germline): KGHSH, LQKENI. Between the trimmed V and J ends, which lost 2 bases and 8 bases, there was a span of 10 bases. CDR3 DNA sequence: TGTGCCAGCTCACCAACAGGGAATGATTCACCCCTCCACTTT. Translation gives CASSPTGNDSPLHF.

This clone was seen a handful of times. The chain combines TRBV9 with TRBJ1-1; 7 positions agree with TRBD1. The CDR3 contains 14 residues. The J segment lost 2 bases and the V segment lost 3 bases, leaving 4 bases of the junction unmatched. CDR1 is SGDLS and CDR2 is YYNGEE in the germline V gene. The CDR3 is CASSGQGLNTEAFF. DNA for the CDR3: TGTGCCAGCAGCGGACAGGGATTAAACACTGAAGCTTTCTTT.

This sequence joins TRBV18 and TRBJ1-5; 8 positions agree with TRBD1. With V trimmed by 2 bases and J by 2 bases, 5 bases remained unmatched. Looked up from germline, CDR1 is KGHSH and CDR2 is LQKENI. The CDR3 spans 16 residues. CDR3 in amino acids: CASSPGDRIRNQPQHF. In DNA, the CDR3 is TGTGCCAGCTCACCAGGGGACAGGATCCGCAATCAGCCCCAGCATTTT.

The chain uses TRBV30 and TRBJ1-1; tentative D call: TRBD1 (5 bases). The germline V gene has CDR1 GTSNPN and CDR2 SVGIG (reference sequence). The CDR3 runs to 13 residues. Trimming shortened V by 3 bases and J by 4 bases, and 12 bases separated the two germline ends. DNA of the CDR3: TGTGCCTGGAGCAAGGGGATGAGCACTGAAGCTTTCTTT. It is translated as CAWSKGMSTEAFF.

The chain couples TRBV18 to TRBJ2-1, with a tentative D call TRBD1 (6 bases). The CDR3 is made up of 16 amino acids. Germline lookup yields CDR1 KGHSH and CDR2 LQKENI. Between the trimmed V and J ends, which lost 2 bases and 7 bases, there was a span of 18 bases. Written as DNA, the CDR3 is TGTGCCAGCTCACCATCGCCCGGGATAGGGGGAAATGAGCAGTTCTTC. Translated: CASSPSPGIGGNEQFF.

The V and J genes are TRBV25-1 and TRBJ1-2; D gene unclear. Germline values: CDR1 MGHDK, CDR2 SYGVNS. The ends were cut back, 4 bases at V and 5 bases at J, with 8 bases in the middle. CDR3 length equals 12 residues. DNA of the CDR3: TGTGCCAGCAGTGCCGGAGCATATGGCTACACCTTC. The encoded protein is CASSAGAYGYTF.

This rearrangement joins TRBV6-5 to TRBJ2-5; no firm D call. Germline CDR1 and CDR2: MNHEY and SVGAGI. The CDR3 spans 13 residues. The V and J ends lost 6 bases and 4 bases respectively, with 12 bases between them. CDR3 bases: TGTGCCAGCAGGCGCGAGGTGAGAGAGACCCAGTACTTC. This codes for CASRREVRETQYF.

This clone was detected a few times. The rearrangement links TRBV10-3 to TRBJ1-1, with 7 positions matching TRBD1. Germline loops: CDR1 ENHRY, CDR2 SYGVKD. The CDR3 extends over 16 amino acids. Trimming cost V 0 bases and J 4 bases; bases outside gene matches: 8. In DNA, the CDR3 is TGTGCCATCAGTGAGTCCGGACGACAGGGAGGCACTGAAGCTTTCTTT. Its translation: CAISESGRQGGTEAFF.

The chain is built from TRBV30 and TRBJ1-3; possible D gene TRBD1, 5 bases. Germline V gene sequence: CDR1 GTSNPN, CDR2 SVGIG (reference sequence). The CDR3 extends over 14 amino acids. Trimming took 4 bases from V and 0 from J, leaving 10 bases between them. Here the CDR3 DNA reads TGTGCCTGGAAGTGGGGGGGCTCTGGAAACACCATATATTTT. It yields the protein CAWKWGGSGNTIYF.

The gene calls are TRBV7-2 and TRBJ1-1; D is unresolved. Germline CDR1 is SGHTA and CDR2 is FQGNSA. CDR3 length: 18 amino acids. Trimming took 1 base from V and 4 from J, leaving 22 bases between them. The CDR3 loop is CASSLVLRSRPRGTEAFF. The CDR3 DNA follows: TGTGCCAGCAGCTTAGTCCTCAGGAGTCGACCCCGGGGCACTGAAGCTTTCTTT. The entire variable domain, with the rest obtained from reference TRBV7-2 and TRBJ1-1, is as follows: GAGVSQSPSNKVTEKGKDVELRCDPISGHTALYWYRQSLGQGLEFLIYFQGNSAPDKSGLPSDRFSAERTGGSVSTLTIQRTQQEDSAVYLCASSLVLRSRPRGTEAFFGQGTRLTVV.

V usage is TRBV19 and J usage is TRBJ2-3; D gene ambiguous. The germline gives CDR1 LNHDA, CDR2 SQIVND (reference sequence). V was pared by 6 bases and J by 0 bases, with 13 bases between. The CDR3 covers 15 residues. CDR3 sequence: CASSPIETSTDTQYF. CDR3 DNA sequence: TGTGCCAGTAGCCCAATTGAAACTAGCACAGATACGCAGTATTTT.

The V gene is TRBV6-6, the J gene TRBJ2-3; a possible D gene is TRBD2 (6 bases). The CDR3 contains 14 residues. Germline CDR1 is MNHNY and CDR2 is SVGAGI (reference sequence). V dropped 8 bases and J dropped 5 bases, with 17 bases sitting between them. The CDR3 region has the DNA TGTGCCAGCTCCGGGATAGCGGTGGTAGATACGCAGTATTTT. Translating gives CASSGIAVVDTQYF.

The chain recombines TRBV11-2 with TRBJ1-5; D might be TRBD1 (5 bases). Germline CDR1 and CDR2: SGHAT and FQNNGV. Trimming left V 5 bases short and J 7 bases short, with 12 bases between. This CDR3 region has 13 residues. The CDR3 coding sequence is TGTGCCAGCAGCGGGCAGGGTTCCCAGCCCCAGCATTTT. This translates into CASSGQGSQPQHF.

The CDR3 is CASSYSRGGGEAFF. In nucleotides, the CDR3 is TGTGCCAGCAGTTACTCAAGAGGGGGGGGTGAAGCTTTCTTT. This chain links TRBV6-5 with TRBJ1-1; TRBD1 might be the D (6 bases). The CDR3 is 14 amino acids. Germline V CDR1 and CDR2: MNHEY, SVGAGI. Trimming shortened V by 0 bases and J by 7 bases, and 12 bases separated the two germline ends.

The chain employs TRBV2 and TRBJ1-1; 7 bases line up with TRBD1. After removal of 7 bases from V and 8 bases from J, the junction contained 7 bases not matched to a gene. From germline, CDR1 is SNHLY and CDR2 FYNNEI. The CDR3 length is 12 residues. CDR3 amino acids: CASKEGGREAFF. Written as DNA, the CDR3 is TGTGCCAGCAAAGAAGGGGGCAGGGAAGCTTTCTTT.

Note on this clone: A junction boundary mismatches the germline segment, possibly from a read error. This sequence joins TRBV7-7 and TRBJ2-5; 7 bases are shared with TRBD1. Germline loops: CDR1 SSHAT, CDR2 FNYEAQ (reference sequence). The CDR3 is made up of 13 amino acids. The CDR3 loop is CASSAGQVETQYF. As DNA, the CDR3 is TGTGCTAGCAGCGCTGGACAGGTAGAGACCCAGTACTTC.